This T cell receptor (beta chain) was obtained from a study of low-dose radiotherapy and immunotherapy resistance in tumors. Background on the study: Fractions of 1 Gy went to Cohort 2 every two weeks, for 13 Gy over 26 weeks.

Covering alpha and beta chains, TRAV- and TRBV-specific primers were used for the first-strand cDNA. It was with a constant-region primer and a V-primer adapter that TCRs were amplified over about 20 PCR cycles. TCRdb processed the reads anew with MiXCR; each CDR3 protein has one entry. The sample consists of about 91,000 distinct CDR3 sequences, 20% to 25% of them appearing once. The time point is: after trial treatment. Treatment described: LDRT plus nivolumab, ipilimumab, low-dose cyclophosphamide and aspirin (RACIN trial). The therapy administered to donors comprised nivolumab, ipilimumab, aspirin, low-dose cyclophosphamide and low-dose radiotherapy. Inclusion covered patients whose advanced solid tumors lacked tumor-infiltrating lymphocytes. V gave up 4 bases and J gave up 7 bases, with 20 bases separating them. The length of the CDR3 is 16 residues.

This sequence was found in a female donor with ovarian cancer. This specimen was PBMCs, taken after low-dose radiotherapy plus immunotherapy. The V gene is TRBV12-3 or TRBV12-4, the J gene TRBJ2-1, with TRBD2 as a possible D gene (6 bases). The CDR3 protein is CASSSRRGIDGNEQFF. The CDR3, as DNA: TGTGCCAGCAGTTCACGGAGGGGCATTGATGGGAATGAGCAGTTCTTC.